This T cell receptor (beta chain) emerged from a study of blood T cell repertoires in COVID-19. As for the study in general: The origin of the acute and convalescent COVID-19 samples was the United States, Italy and Spain. Sources were T cells, B-cell-depleted T cells, or PBMCs; the material itself was cDNA or gDNA.

CDR1 is MDHEN and CDR2 is SYDVKM in the germline V gene. The V and J ends lost 8 bases and 0 bases respectively, with 11 bases between them. The CDR3 length is 14 residues. Study processing details: Estimated nucleated cell counts came from reference gene primer amplification. Assay: immunoSEQ multiplex PCR; the TCRdb copy retains only in-frame clones and omits some. V, J and clone size reflect that table, while D and trimming were determined from the DNA. The top ten hold 1.5% of the sample, which has under 150,000 clones, around nine tenths seen once. The sequence was obtained from a human donor in a cohort sampled during active COVID-19. The chain recombines TRBV28 with TRBJ2-1, with TRBD2 as a possible D gene (6 bases). Specimen: peripheral blood. The CDR3 nucleotides read TGTGCCAGCGGCCTAGCGAGCTCCTACAATGAGCAGTTCTTC. This codes for CASGLASSYNEQFF. The full variable domain, with the rest looked up from reference TRBV28 and TRBJ2-1, is DVKVTQSSRYLVKRTGEKVFLECVQDMDHENMFWYRQDPGLGLRLIYFSYDVKMKEKGDIPEGYSVSREKKERFSLILESASTNQTSMYLCASGLASSYNEQFFGPGTRLTVL.